This is a list of T cell receptor beta chains from one sample in a study of blood T cells in healthy people across ages. TCRdb reprocessed the 5' RACE reads with MiXCR, giving one entry per CDR3 protein. The table lists over 700,000 distinct CDR3 sequences, about 55% of them singletons, with about 42% in the top ten. Input material: blood. These receptors originate from a man older than 75 in good health. Both conserved end residues are part of each CDR3. A D gene is named only where the DNA matches it firmly. Not every row has a clone size; where given, it reads once, few, many or a size class.

V gene	clone size	D gene	J gene	CDR3 length	CDR3 DNA	CDR3 protein
TRBV6-5	-	-	TRBJ1-5	14	TGTGCCAGCGGCGAAAACAGGGCCTATCAGCCCCAGCATTTT	CASGENRAYQPQHF
TRBV14	few	-	TRBJ1-6	13	TGTGCCAGCAGCCCCCGGACAGTAGCACCCCTCCACTTT	CASSPRTVAPLHF
TRBV25-1	-	-	TRBJ1-2	14	TGTGCCAGCAGTGATTTTCGGGAAGTCCGGGGCTACACCTTC	CASSDFREVRGYTF
TRBV7-2	-	-	TRBJ2-5	13	TGTGCCAGCAGCTGGGGACCACAAGAGACCCAGTACTTC	CASSWGPQETQYF
TRBV12-3/TRBV12-4	-	TRBD1	TRBJ2-7	16	TGTGCCAGCAGTTATCCCCGACAGGGGGGGTCCTACGAGCAGTACTTC	CASSYPRQGGSYEQYF
TRBV5-1	-	-	TRBJ1-2	13	TGCGCCAGCACGGACAGCACTAACTATGGCTACACCTTC	CASTDSTNYGYTF
TRBV20-1	-	TRBD1	TRBJ2-1	15	TGCAGTGCTAGAGATATGGACAGGGTAGGCAATGAGCAGTTCTTC	CSARDMDRVGNEQFF
TRBV29-1	few	TRBD1	TRBJ1-2	14	TGCAGCGTGGCCGGGACAGTCTCTAACTATGGCTACACCTTC	CSVAGTVSNYGYTF
TRBV6-5	-	-	TRBJ1-6	17	TGTGCCAGCAGTTGGGACGGACCTATTTCATATAATTCACCCCTCCACTTT	CASSWDGPISYNSPLHF
TRBV10-3	-	TRBD2	TRBJ2-1	17	TGTGCCATCAGTCCCGGGACTAGCGGGAGGACCTACAATGAGCAGTTCTTC	CAISPGTSGRTYNEQFF
TRBV7-2	-	TRBD1	TRBJ2-7	14	TGTGCCAGCAGCTCCCGGGACAGGGGGGGCGAGCAGTACTTC	CASSSRDRGGEQYF
TRBV18	-	-	TRBJ1-6	15	TGTGTCAGCTCACCACAGGCGGAGAATAATTCACCCCTCCACTTT	CVSSPQAENNSPLHF
TRBV28	-	-	TRBJ2-7	12	TGTGCCAGCCGGATCACCAACTACGAGCAGTACTTC	CASRITNYEQYF
TRBV25-1	-	TRBD2	TRBJ2-1	16	TGTGCCAGCTCAAACCCGGGACTAGCGGGAGTCGATGAGCAGTTCTTC	CASSNPGLAGVDEQFF
TRBV27	few	-	TRBJ2-7	14	TGTGCCAGCAGTTCCCAGGGGAGCTCCTACGAGCAGTACTTC	CASSSQGSSYEQYF
TRBV3-1	-	-	TRBJ2-1	17	TGTGCCAGCAGTTTAACCCTCGGCGGAAGCTCCTACAATGAGCAGTTCTTC	CASSLTLGGSSYNEQFF
TRBV29-1	few	TRBD2	TRBJ2-1	13	TGCAGCGCCAGCGGACTAGCGGGGCCTGAGCAGTTCTTC	CSASGLAGPEQFF
TRBV20-1	-	TRBD2	TRBJ2-3	15	TGCAGCGCCCCTCCCCTAGCGGGCCAAGGGGATACGCAGTATTTT	CSAPPLAGQGDTQYF
TRBV20-1	-	-	TRBJ2-7	11	TGCAGTGCCGGAGTGGGGGACGAGCAGTACTTC	CSAGVGDEQYF
TRBV6-1	-	-	TRBJ2-7	15	TGTGCCAGCAGGATAAGTGGGACTCCAAAACACGAGCAGTACTTC	CASRISGTPKHEQYF
TRBV9	-	-	TRBJ2-1	13	TGTGCCAGCAGCGTAGTGCTCGGCAATGAGCAGTTCTTC	CASSVVLGNEQFF
TRBV2	-	-	TRBJ1-1	12	TGTGCCAGTACCCTTGGGGAGAGGGGAGCTTTCTTT	CASTLGERGAFF
TRBV7-2	-	-	TRBJ1-2	12	TGTGCCAGCAGCCCCGCCTCCTATGGCTACACCTTC	CASSPASYGYTF
TRBV2	-	TRBD2	TRBJ2-7	13	TGTGCCAGCCGGACTAGCGACTCCTACGAGCAGTACTTC	CASRTSDSYEQYF
TRBV6-1	-	-	TRBJ1-5	14	TGTGCCAGCACTCCCCCCGGGAGCAATCAGCCCCAGCATTTT	CASTPPGSNQPQHF
TRBV6-2/TRBV6-3	-	TRBD2	TRBJ2-7	16	TGTGCCAGCAGTTACCGGCGGGCTAGCGGGAGAGGTGAGCAGTACTTC	CASSYRRASGRGEQYF
TRBV7-2	few	TRBD2	TRBJ2-3	16	TGTGCCAGCAGCCCTGGACTAGCACTAGGAGGCAGATACGCGTATTTT	CASSPGLALGGRYAYF
TRBV28	-	-	TRBJ1-1	14	TGTGCCAGCAGTTTATTGGGGGGCAAAATTGAAGCTTTCTTT	CASSLLGGKIEAFF
TRBV20-1	few	-	TRBJ1-1	11	TGCAGTGCTAGAGATTATACCCAAGCTTTCTTT	CSARDYTQAFF
TRBV18	few	TRBD1	TRBJ2-7	15	TGTGCCAGCTCACCCCCGTCAGGGGGCTACGACGAGCAGTACTTC	CASSPPSGGYDEQYF
TRBV18	-	TRBD1	TRBJ2-7	15	TGTGCCAGCTCACCTTCACTGGACAGGGGTAACGAGCAGTACTTC	CASSPSLDRGNEQYF
TRBV15	-	TRBD2	TRBJ2-5	15	TGTGCCACCAGCAGCCTAACTAGCGGGATTAAGACCCAGTACTTC	CATSSLTSGIKTQYF
TRBV2	few	TRBD2	TRBJ2-3	15	TGTGCCAGCAGGTGGACTAGCGGGAGCGCAGATACGCAGTATTTT	CASRWTSGSADTQYF
TRBV6-1	few	TRBD1	TRBJ1-5	15	TGTGCCAGCAGTCTACAGGGGGAGCGCTCTCAGCCCCAGCATTTT	CASSLQGERSQPQHF
TRBV29-1	-	-	TRBJ2-7	14	TGCAGCGTTCGAGTAAAACCGGACAACTACGAGCAGTACTTC	CSVRVKPDNYEQYF
TRBV6-5	few	TRBD2	TRBJ2-7	14	TGTGCCAGCAGTAATAGCGGGAGCCGGTACGAGCAGTACTTC	CASSNSGSRYEQYF
TRBV28	-	TRBD1	TRBJ2-1	15	TGTGCCAGCAGCGACGACAGGGGGTGGTACAATGAGCAGTTCTTC	CASSDDRGWYNEQFF
TRBV9	few	-	TRBJ1-2	13	TGTGCCAGCAGCGTGGGCACAAACTATGGCTACACCTTC	CASSVGTNYGYTF
TRBV29-1	few	-	TRBJ2-4	11	TGCAGCGGGGACGACAGCGACATTCAGTACTTC	CSGDDSDIQYF
TRBV11-2	few	-	TRBJ2-5	13	TGTGCCAGCAGCTCAGGGGTGGAAGAGACCCAGTACTTC	CASSSGVEETQYF
TRBV29-1	few	-	TRBJ2-7	13	TGCAGCGTTGAGTATACAGGGAACTACGAGCAGTACTTC	CSVEYTGNYEQYF
TRBV3-1	-	TRBD1	TRBJ2-5	16	TGTGCCAGCAGCCAAGGGCCAGGGGGTGTTGGAGAGACCCAGTACTTC	CASSQGPGGVGETQYF
TRBV7-2	once	TRBD1	TRBJ1-2	12	TGTGCCAGCAGCTTAGTCGGGACAGGGTTCACCTTC	CASSLVGTGFTF
TRBV5-5	few	-	TRBJ2-7	14	TGTGCCAGCAGTTTAACCGGGACAACCTACGAGCAGTACTTC	CASSLTGTTYEQYF
TRBV11-2	-	-	TRBJ2-6	15	TGTGCCAGCAGCTCCACAGGGTACGGGGCCAACGTCCTGACTTTC	CASSSTGYGANVLTF
TRBV12-3/TRBV12-4	-	-	TRBJ1-6	16	TGTGCCAGCAGTTTGTTGCAAATCAATCAGGGTTCACCCCTCCACTTT	CASSLLQINQGSPLHF
TRBV12-3/TRBV12-4	-	-	TRBJ2-7	14	TGTGCCAGCAGTTACTGGGGTAGCTCCTACGAGCAGTACTTC	CASSYWGSSYEQYF